Sequencing of this T cell receptor beta chain was carried out in a study of T cells after yellow fever vaccination (dated by TCRdb to between 2017 and 2020). In the study overall: The SMART-Seq v4 Ultra Low Input RNA kit was used to prepare libraries from fractions with low cell numbers. Blood was collected at multiple timepoints before and after primary and secondary immunization, and bulk PBMC replicates and cell subsets were isolated. Two healthy male donors, one aged 18 to 29 and one aged 30 to 40 years, made up the cohort. To follow T-cell clones before and after both primary and booster YFV17D yellow fever vaccination, bulk TCR alpha and beta repertoires underwent longitudinal sequencing.

TCR cDNA was made using 5'RACE template switching, a step that added a universal primer site and unique molecular identifiers. Priming of cDNA synthesis was performed from both the TCR alpha and TCR beta constant segments. Library amplification involved two PCR steps, and the second step added sample barcodes and sequencing adapters. Sequencing of libraries was done on Illumina HiSeq 2500 (2x100 bp) or NovaSeq (2x150 bp). Concerning the study's data processing: Reads were demultiplexed and collapsed into UMI consensus sequences with MIGEC, and V(D)J alignment was performed with MiXCR. Clonotypes responding to the vaccine were identified with edgeR on replicate PBMC samples, with the criteria of FDR below 0.01 and a log2 fold change above 5 up to day 15. Each bulk clonotype received a CD4 or CD8 identity based on whether the sequenced CD4 or CD8 repertoire contained that clonotype at higher abundance. In-frame beta chains were kept once TCRdb had trimmed the public reads at Q25 with fastp and called clones with MiXCR. Rows matching on CDR3 protein sequence are summarized as one entry with the most common DNA and genes. In this record, the V and J calls reflect TCRdb's handling and not the investigators' own analysis. The sample yields fewer than 400,000 distinct CDR3 sequences; 6.2% were counted once. 15% of the sample rests with the top ten.

Deletion took 5 bases off V and 5 bases off J, with a span of 12 bases between the germline ends. Reading the germline V gene gives CDR1 SGHTA and CDR2 FQGNSA. The CDR3, from cysteine to phenylalanine, totals 13 residues. Just the 39-base CDR3 DNA is kept, in frame starting at base 1. Reading the label with the study, this specimen's treatment or condition is: live attenuated yellow fever vaccine strain. Two biological replicates of bulk PBMCs were collected at each blood-draw timepoint. PBMCs were isolated from peripheral blood using a standard Ficoll-Paque protocol. RNA was extracted with TriZol from bulk PBMCs, CD4 and CD8 fractions, and dextramer-positive and dextramer-negative fractions. A few counts support this clonotype. Its antigen has not been determined. No clone much larger than this one lies a single base away; base qualities are absent. What the research found in general, with its limitations: After the booster, most clones that had expanded after primary vaccination were detected again (approximately 97% of CD4 and more than 80% of CD8), suggesting broad maintenance of memory. Because abundant contaminating clonotypes from the bulk population could be contained in FACS-sorted repertoires, computational filtering was required. A small share of clonotypes occurred in both CD4 and CD8 compartments, likely arising from convergent recombination. Because the study included only a couple of donors, the extent to which the findings can be generalized is limited. Compared with the primary T-cell response, the secondary T-cell response was faster but weaker, reaching its peak on day 5 rather than on day 15.

Sequencing used PBMCs, obtained 5 days after the yellow fever booster vaccination. The origin of this receptor is a young man who received the YFV17D yellow fever vaccine. The chain is assembled from TRBV7-2 and TRBJ2-5; too little of a D gene remains to name it. The DNA sequence is as follows: TGTGCCAGCAGCCAAAGGTCGATGGAGACCCAGTACTTC. The resulting protein is CASSQRSMETQYF.